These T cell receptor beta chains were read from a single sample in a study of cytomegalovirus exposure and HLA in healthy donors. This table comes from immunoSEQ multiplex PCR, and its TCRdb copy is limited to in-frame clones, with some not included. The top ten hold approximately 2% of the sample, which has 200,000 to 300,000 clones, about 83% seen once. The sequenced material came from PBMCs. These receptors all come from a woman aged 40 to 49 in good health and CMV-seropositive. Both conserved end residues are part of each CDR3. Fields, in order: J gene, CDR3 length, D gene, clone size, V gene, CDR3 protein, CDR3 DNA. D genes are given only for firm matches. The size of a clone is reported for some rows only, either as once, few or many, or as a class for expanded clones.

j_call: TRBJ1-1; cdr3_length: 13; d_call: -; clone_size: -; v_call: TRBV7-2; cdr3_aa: CASSAGPNTEAFF; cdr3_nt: TGTGCCAGCAGCGCGGGACCGAACACTGAAGCTTTCTTT
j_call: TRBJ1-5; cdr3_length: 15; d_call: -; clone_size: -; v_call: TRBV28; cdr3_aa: CASSLQGRPGQPQHF; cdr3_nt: TGTGCCAGCAGTTTGCAGGGGAGACCAGGTCAGCCCCAGCATTTT
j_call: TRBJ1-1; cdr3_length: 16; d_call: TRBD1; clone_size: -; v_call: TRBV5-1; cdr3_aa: CASSLRQGFGNTEAFF; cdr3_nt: TGCGCCAGCAGCTTGAGACAGGGGTTCGGGAACACTGAAGCTTTCTTT
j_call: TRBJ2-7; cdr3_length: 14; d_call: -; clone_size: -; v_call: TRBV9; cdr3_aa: CASSATAEGYEQYF; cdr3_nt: TGTGCCAGCAGCGCCACCGCGGAGGGCTACGAGCAGTACTTC
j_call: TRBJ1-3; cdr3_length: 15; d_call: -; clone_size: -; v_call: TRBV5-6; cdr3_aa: CASSLEGIGGNTIYF; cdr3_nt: TGTGCCAGCAGCTTGGAGGGGATCGGTGGAAACACCATATATTTT
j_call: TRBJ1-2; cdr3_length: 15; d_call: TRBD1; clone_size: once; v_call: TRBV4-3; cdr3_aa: CASSQARTGNYGYTF; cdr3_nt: TGCGCCAGCAGCCAAGCCCGGACAGGGAACTATGGCTACACCTTC
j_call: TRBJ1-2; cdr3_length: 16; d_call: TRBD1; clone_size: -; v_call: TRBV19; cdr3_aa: CASSTPGQGANYGYTF; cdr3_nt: TGTGCCAGTAGTACCCCTGGACAGGGCGCTAACTATGGCTACACCTTC
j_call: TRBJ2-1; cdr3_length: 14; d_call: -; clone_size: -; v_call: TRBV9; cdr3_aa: CASSVDSTYNEQFF; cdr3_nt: TGTGCCAGCAGCGTAGATTCTACGTACAATGAGCAGTTCTTC
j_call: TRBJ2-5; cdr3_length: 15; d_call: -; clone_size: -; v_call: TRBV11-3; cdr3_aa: CASSYPTGWSETQYF; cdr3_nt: TGTGCCAGCAGCTACCCGACAGGTTGGAGCGAGACCCAGTACTTC
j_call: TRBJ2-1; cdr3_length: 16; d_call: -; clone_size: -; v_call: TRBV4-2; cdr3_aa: CASSQTGTSGYNEQFF; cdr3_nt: TGTGCCAGCAGCCAGACCGGGACATCTGGTTACAATGAGCAGTTCTTC
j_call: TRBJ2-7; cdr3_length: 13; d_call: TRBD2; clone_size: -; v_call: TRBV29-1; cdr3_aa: CSVYSGRAREQYF; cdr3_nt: TGCAGCGTTTATAGCGGGAGGGCCAGGGAGCAGTACTTC
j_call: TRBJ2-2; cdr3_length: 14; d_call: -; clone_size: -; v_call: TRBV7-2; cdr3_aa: CASSLAERTGELFF; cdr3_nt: TGTGCCAGCAGCTTAGCCGAACGGACCGGGGAGCTGTTTTTT
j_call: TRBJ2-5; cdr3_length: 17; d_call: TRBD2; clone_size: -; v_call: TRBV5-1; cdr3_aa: CASSLGWPGTSEETQYF; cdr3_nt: TGCGCCAGCAGCTTGGGATGGCCCGGGACTAGCGAGGAGACCCAGTACTTC
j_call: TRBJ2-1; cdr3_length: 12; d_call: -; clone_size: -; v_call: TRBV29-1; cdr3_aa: CSVGSYYNEQFF; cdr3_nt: TGCAGCGTGGGCAGCTATTACAATGAGCAGTTCTTC
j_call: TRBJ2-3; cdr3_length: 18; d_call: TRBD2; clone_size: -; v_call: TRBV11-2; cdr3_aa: CASSFLPGLAGTTDTQYF; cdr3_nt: TGTGCCAGCAGCTTTCTCCCGGGACTAGCGGGAACCACAGATACGCAGTATTTT
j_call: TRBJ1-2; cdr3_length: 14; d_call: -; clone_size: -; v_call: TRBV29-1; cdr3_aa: CSVEDEGRRYGYTF; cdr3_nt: TGCAGCGTTGAAGATGAGGGCCGCCGCTATGGCTACACCTTC
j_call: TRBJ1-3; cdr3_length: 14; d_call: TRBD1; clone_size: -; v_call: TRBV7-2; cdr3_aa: CASSIGGGWDTIYF; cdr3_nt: TGTGCCAGCAGCATCGGAGGGGGCTGGGACACCATATATTTT
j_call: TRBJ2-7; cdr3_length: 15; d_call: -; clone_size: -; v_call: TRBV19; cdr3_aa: CASSFQPGPGYEQYF; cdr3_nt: TGTGCCAGTAGTTTCCAGCCGGGCCCAGGGTACGAGCAGTACTTC
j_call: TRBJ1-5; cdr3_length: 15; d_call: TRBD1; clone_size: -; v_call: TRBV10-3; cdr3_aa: CAISVIGGRDQPQHF; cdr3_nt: TGTGCCATCAGTGTAATAGGGGGCAGGGATCAGCCCCAGCATTTT
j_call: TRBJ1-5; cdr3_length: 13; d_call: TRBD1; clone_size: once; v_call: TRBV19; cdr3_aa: CASSDRGNQPQHF; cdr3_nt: TGTGCCAGTAGTGACAGGGGTAATCAGCCCCAGCATTTT
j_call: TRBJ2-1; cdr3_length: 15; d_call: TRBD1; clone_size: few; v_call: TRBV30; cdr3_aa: CAWNLGTGVLNEQFF; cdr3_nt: TGTGCCTGGAACCTCGGGACAGGGGTACTCAATGAGCAGTTCTTC
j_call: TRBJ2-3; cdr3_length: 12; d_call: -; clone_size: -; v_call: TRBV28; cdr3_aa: CASSLQSREQYF; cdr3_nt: TGTGCCAGCAGTTTACAGTCCCGGGAGCAGTATTTT
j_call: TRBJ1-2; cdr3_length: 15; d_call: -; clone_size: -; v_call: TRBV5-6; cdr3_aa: CASTSGGFGNYGYTF; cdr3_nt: TGTGCCAGCACCTCCGGGGGTTTCGGTAACTATGGCTACACCTTC
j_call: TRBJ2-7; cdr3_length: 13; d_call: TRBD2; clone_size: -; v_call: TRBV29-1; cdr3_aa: CSALRSGSYEQYF; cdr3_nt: TGCAGCGCCCTGAGGAGCGGGAGTTACGAGCAGTACTTC
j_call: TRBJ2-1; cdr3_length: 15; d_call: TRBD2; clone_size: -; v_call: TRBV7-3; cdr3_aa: CASSSGLAGYNEQFF; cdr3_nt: TGTGCCAGCAGCTCAGGACTAGCGGGATACAATGAGCAGTTCTTC
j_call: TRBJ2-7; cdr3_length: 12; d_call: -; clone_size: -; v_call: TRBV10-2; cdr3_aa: CASSLGGYEQYF; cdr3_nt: TGCGCCAGCAGTCTAGGGGGCTACGAGCAGTACTTC
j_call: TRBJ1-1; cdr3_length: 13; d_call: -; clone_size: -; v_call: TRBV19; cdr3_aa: CASSILQHTEAFF; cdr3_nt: TGTGCCAGTAGTATCTTACAGCACACTGAAGCTTTCTTT
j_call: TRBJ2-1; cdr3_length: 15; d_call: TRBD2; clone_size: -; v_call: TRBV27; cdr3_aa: CASSLGLAGRSEQFF; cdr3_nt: TGTGCCAGCAGTTTAGGACTAGCGGGACGTAGTGAGCAGTTCTTC
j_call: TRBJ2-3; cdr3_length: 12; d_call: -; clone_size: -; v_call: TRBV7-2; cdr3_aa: CASSQLVETQYF; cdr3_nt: TGTGCCAGCAGCCAACTCGTCGAGACGCAGTATTTT
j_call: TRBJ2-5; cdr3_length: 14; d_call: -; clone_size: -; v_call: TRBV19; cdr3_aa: CASSIRGTGETQYF; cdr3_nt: TGTGCCAGTAGTATAAGGGGGACCGGTGAGACCCAGTACTTC
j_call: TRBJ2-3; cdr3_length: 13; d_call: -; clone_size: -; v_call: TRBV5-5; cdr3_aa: CASSLGGADTQYF; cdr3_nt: TGTGCCAGCAGCTTGGGCGGGGCCGATACGCAGTATTTT
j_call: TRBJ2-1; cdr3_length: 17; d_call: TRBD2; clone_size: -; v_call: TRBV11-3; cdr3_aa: CASSLVAGAGGRNEQFF; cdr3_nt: TGTGCCAGCAGCTTAGTAGCCGGGGCAGGCGGGAGGAATGAGCAGTTCTTC
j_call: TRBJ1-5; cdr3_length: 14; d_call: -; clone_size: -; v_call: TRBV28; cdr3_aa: CASKPGLAGQPQHF; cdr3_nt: TGTGCCAGCAAGCCGGGCCTAGCAGGTCAGCCCCAGCATTTT
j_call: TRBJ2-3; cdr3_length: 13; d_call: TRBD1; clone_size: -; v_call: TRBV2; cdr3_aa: CASRAGTEDTQYF; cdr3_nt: TGTGCCAGCAGAGCCGGGACAGAAGATACGCAGTATTTT
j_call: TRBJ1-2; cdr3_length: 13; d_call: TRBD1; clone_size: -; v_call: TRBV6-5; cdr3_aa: CASSQTGVDGYTF; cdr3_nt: TGTGCCAGCAGCCAAACAGGGGTGGATGGCTACACCTTC
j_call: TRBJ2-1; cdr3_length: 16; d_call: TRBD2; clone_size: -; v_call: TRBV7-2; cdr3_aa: CASSSTGTRMGNEQFF; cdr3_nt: TGTGCCAGCAGCTCCACCGGGACTAGGATGGGCAATGAGCAGTTCTTC
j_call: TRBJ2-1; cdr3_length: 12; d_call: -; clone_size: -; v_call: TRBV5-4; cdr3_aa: CASSGGADEQFF; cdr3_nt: TGTGCCAGCAGTGGAGGGGCGGATGAGCAGTTCTTC
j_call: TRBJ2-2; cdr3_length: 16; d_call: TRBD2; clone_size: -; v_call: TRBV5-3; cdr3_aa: CARGGVLAGNTGELFF; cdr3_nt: TGTGCCAGAGGGGGGGTCCTAGCGGGGAACACCGGGGAGCTGTTTTTT
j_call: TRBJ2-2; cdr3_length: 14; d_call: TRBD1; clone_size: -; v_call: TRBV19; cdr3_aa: CASGVQGVGGELFF; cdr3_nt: TGTGCCAGTGGCGTGCAGGGGGTTGGGGGGGAGCTGTTTTTT
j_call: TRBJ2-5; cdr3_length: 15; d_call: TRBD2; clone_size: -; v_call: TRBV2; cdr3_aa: CASNPTSGIQETQYF; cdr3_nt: TGTGCCAGCAATCCGACTAGCGGGATACAAGAGACCCAGTACTTC
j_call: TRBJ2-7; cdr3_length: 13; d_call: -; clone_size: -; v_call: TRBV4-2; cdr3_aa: CASSQVPGNEQYF; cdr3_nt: TGTGCCAGCAGCCAAGTTCCGGGGAACGAGCAGTACTTC
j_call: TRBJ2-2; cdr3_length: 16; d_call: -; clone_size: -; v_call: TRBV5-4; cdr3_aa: CASSSEPVGGTGELFF; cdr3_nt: TGTGCCAGCAGCTCAGAACCGGTGGGGGGCACCGGGGAGCTGTTTTTT
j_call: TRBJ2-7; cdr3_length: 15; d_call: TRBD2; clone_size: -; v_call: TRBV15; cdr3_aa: CATSREREAPYEQYF; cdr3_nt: TGTGCCACCAGCAGAGAACGGGAGGCCCCCTACGAGCAGTACTTC
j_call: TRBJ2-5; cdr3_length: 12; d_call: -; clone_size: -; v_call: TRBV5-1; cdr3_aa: CASSFDRETQYF; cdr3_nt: TGCGCCAGCAGCTTCGACAGGGAGACCCAGTACTTC